Following are 29 T cell receptor beta chains from one sample sequenced in a study of spatial heterogeneity in lung cancer. MiXCR, run by TCRdb on the 5' RACE reads, gives a single entry per CDR3 protein. The table has 20,000 to 30,000 distinct CDR3 sequences, 9% to 10% seen once. The sample's time point: blood at routine non-recurrence follow-up after resection. Sequences were derived from PBMCs, sampled at follow-up. The receptors were gathered from a male donor with early-stage non-small cell lung cancer.

This clonotype was observed many times. V usage is TRBV14 and J usage is TRBJ1-6; possible D gene TRBD1, 6 bases. V lost 6 bases and J lost 10, with 13 bases in between. Germline-derived CDR1 and CDR2 are SGHDN and FVKESK. The CDR3 loop spans 13 amino acids. CDR3 region: CASSPDRSSPLHF. The CDR3 region has the DNA TGTGCCAGCAGTCCTGACAGGAGCTCACCCCTCCACTTT.

The V and J genes are TRBV20-1 and TRBJ2-5; 8 bases align to TRBD1. Per germline, CDR1 DFQATT and CDR2 SNEGSKA (reference sequence). The CDR3 runs 16 residues. The trim removed 0 bases at V and 6 bases at J, leaving 12 bases unmatched. Here the CDR3 reads CSARDLQGARSQTQYF. The CDR3, as DNA: TGCAGTGCTAGAGATCTCCAGGGGGCAAGGTCGCAGACCCAGTACTTC.

V gene TRBV4-1 combines with J gene TRBJ1-5; D may be TRBD1 (5 bases). This CDR3 has 16 residues. Trimming shortened V by 0 bases and J by 0 bases, and 9 bases separated the two germline ends. Germline assignment: CDR1 MGHRA and CDR2 YSYEKL. The chain's CDR3 is CASSQEGRSSNQPQHF. CDR3 bases: TGCGCCAGCAGCCAAGAGGGACGTTCTAGCAATCAGCCCCAGCATTTT.

This clonotype was seen ten or more times. V gene TRBV5-6 combines with J gene TRBJ2-2; TRBD2 might be the D (6 bases). This CDR3 has 14 amino acids. Deletions cut 4 bases from V and 3 bases from J, with 10 bases between. CDR1 and CDR2 (germline): SGHDT, YYEEEE. CDR3 nucleotides: TGTGCCAGCAGCCTACGGGGGTACACCGGGGAGCTGTTTTTT. Translated: CASSLRGYTGELFF.

Details on this clonotype: Relative to the germline gene, one junction end is altered; a read error may explain this. V and J are TRBV5-4 and TRBJ2-5; D may be TRBD2 (5 bases). The germline V gene has CDR1 SGHNT and CDR2 YYREEE (reference sequence). CDR3 length equals 14 residues. Here the CDR3 DNA reads TGTGCCAGCAGCTTGGTGGGGAGCCAAGAGACCGAGTACTTC. Encoded protein: CASSLVGSQETEYF. The full variable domain, with the rest looked up from reference TRBV5-4 and TRBJ2-5, is ETGVTQSPTHLIKTRGQQVTLRCSSQSGHNTVSWYQQALGQGPQFIFQYYREEENGRGNFPPRFSGLQFPNYSSELNVNALELDDSALYLCASSLVGSQETEYFGPGTRLLVL.

This clonotype was counted between two and nine times. The gene calls are TRBV29-1 and TRBJ1-2, with unresolved D. V was trimmed by 5 bases and J by 1 base, leaving 23 bases between them. The CDR3 spans 17 residues. Germline loops: CDR1 SQVTM, CDR2 ANQGSEA. DNA for the CDR3: TGCAGCGTTCAAATCCCAACTGGGAGGAGTCGTAACTATGGCTACACCTTC. Translation: CSVQIPTGRSRNYGYTF.

The table lists this clonotype with a few counts. This chain uses TRBV7-9 with TRBJ2-5; 14 bases line up with TRBD2. The V gene's germline CDR1 is SEHNR and CDR2 FQNEAQ (reference sequence). The trim removed 2 bases at V and 5 bases at J, leaving 10 bases unmatched. The CDR3 spans 18 residues. The chain's CDR3 is CASSLPLRLAGGRETQYF. In DNA form, the CDR3 reads TGTGCCAGCAGCTTACCCCTTCGACTAGCGGGGGGGCGTGAGACCCAGTACTTC.

By proportion, this clonotype is large (0.1 to 1%). This chain joins TRBV4-3 and TRBJ2-3, with 9 bases lining up with TRBD1. This CDR3 is 16 amino acids long. Per the germline V gene, CDR1 is LGHNA and CDR2 is YSLEER. The junction had 2 bases not matched to a gene; V was cut back by 0 bases and J by 1 base. CDR3 DNA sequence: TGCGCCAGCAGCCAAGAGAGACAGGGGGGCACAGATACGCAGTATTTT. This gives the protein CASSQERQGGTDTQYF.

This clonotype was counted many times. V usage is TRBV29-1 and J usage is TRBJ1-5, with a possible D match to TRBD1 (5 bases). Trimming stripped 4 bases from V and 1 base from J, with 8 bases between. The CDR3 contains 13 residues. Germline V gives CDR1 SQVTM, CDR2 ANQGSEA. Here the CDR3 reads CSVGAGSNQPQHF. For the CDR3, the DNA is TGCAGCGTTGGTGCAGGGAGCAATCAGCCCCAGCATTTT.

V and J are TRBV29-1 and TRBJ2-4; D gene uncertain. The CDR3 length is 12 residues. CDR1 is SQVTM and CDR2 is ANQGSEA in the germline V gene. V shed 3 bases and J shed 7 bases, with 10 bases lying between them. In nucleotides, the CDR3 is TGCAGCGTTGATTTCGGGTTGAACATTCAGTACTTC. Protein product: CSVDFGLNIQYF.

This clonotype appeared many times. This rearrangement joins TRBV11-2 to TRBJ2-1; D could derive from TRBD1 or TRBD2 (5 bases each). The germline V and J ends were trimmed by 2 bases and 6 bases, with 8 bases remaining between them. Germline lookup yields CDR1 SGHAT and CDR2 FQNNGV. CDR3 length: 13 amino acids. The CDR3 loop is CASSLTGANEQFF. For the CDR3, the DNA is TGTGCCAGCAGCTTAACCGGGGCCAATGAGCAGTTCTTC.

This clonotype occurred a few times. The J gene is TRBJ2-1, the V gene TRBV2, with 10 nucleotides matching TRBD2. The germline V gene encodes CDR1 SNHLY and CDR2 FYNNEI. V was clipped by 6 bases and J by 2 bases; unmatched bases: 4. The CDR3 is made up of 15 amino acids. The CDR3 region is CASRASGGTYNEQFF. The CDR3 nucleotides read TGTGCCAGCAGGGCTAGCGGGGGAACCTACAATGAGCAGTTCTTC.

This clonotype occurred a few times. The rearrangement joins TRBV5-6 to TRBJ2-7; TRBD2 matches at 7 bases. Losses at the gene ends were 0 bases for V and 6 bases for J; bases not matched to a gene: 9. The CDR3 is 15 amino acids. The germline V gene encodes CDR1 SGHDT and CDR2 YYEEEE. The CDR3 coding sequence is TGTGCCAGCAGCTTGGGGACTAGTCCAGAAAGCGAGCAGTACTTC. Its protein is CASSLGTSPESEQYF.

In regard to this clonotype: This may come from a read error, since a much larger clone is one base off. V and J are TRBV5-4 and TRBJ2-1; D gene unclear. The germline gives CDR1 SGHNT, CDR2 YYREEE (reference sequence). This CDR3 is 13 amino acids long. The CDR3 is CASSPNGYNEQSF. CDR3 coding DNA: TGTGCCAGCAGCCCTAACGGGTACAATGAGCAGTCCTTC.

The chain has TRBV9 and TRBJ1-2; 12 bases map to TRBD1. There are 14 residues in the CDR3. The junction had 5 bases not matched to a gene; V was cut back by 3 bases and J by 8 bases. Germline values: CDR1 SGDLS, CDR2 YYNGEE. This chain's CDR3 is CASSAGDRGHGYTF. The CDR3, as DNA: TGTGCCAGCAGCGCGGGGGACAGGGGGCACGGCTACACCTTC.

This clonotype appeared many times. This sequence joins TRBV2 and TRBJ1-6; a possible D gene is TRBD1 (5 bases). V was trimmed by 2 bases and J by 10 bases, leaving 12 bases between them. Germline-derived CDR1 and CDR2 are SNHLY and FYNNEI. The CDR3 totals 14 residues. CDR3 amino acids: CASSEQAGSSPLHF. For the CDR3, the DNA is TGTGCCAGCAGTGAACAGGCAGGGTCCTCACCCCTCCACTTT.

This clonotype was detected ten times or more. The chain combines TRBV7-9 with TRBJ2-7, with D perhaps TRBD2 (8 bases). CDR3 size: 16 residues. The V end lost 5 bases, the J end lost 4 bases, and 21 bases lay between the germline ends. Germline V CDR1 and CDR2: SEHNR, FQNEAQ (reference sequence). CDR3 region: CASSTRQGLGLYEQYF. The CDR3, as DNA: TGTGCCAGCAGCACCCGACAGGGACTAGGGCTTTACGAGCAGTACTTC.

This sequence joins TRBV6-5 and TRBJ2-7; no clear D. The CDR3 contains 12 residues. Trimming removed 8 bases from V and 2 bases from J, with 10 bases in between. CDR1 is MNHEY, CDR2 SVGAGI, per germline. The CDR3 region is CASGRQAYEQYF. In nucleotides, the CDR3 is TGTGCCAGCGGCAGACAAGCCTACGAGCAGTACTTC.

V gene TRBV3-1 combines with J gene TRBJ1-2; no clear D. Looked up from germline, CDR1 is LGHDT and CDR2 is YNNKEL (reference sequence). The V end was cut by 3 bases, the J end by 4 bases, with 9 bases between. This CDR3 spans 13 amino acids. The CDR3 loop reads CASSQESTYGYTF. In DNA, the CDR3 is TGTGCCAGCAGCCAGGAGTCAACCTATGGCTACACCTTC.

This clonotype occurred a few times. V is TRBV18 and J is TRBJ2-1; possibly TRBD2 for D (5 bases). The CDR3 spans 15 residues. Germline V lookup: CDR1 KGHSH, CDR2 LQKENI. Trimming removed 1 base at V and 5 bases at J, with 12 bases between. The CDR3 DNA follows: TGTGCCAGCTCACCACGGGTAGCGCCGAACAATGAGCAGTTCTTC. It codes for CASSPRVAPNNEQFF.

This clonotype was counted many times. The chain has TRBV14 and TRBJ2-1, with D possibly TRBD2 on 6 matching bases. This CDR3 has 16 residues. Germline V CDR1 and CDR2: SGHDN, FVKESK. V was trimmed by 4 bases and J by 2 bases, leaving 15 bases between them. CDR3 nucleotide sequence: TGTGCCAGCAGCCTCGCGGAGCGGGTCACCTACAATGAGCAGTTCTTC. Protein: CASSLAERVTYNEQFF.

This clonotype was observed many times. J is TRBJ1-4 and V is TRBV6-6; no reliable D call. The CDR3 contains 12 residues. V lost 7 bases, J lost 8 bases, and 11 bases lay in between. CDR1 and CDR2 from the germline V gene are MNHNY and SVGAGI (reference sequence). The CDR3 loop is CASTGVSEKLFF. Here the CDR3 DNA reads TGTGCCAGCACGGGAGTCTCAGAAAAACTGTTTTTT.

This clonotype showed up many times. The rearrangement uses TRBV10-3 and TRBJ2-3; 9 nucleotides match TRBD1. V lost 6 bases and J lost 0; bases outside the gene matches: 7. This CDR3 region has 16 residues. From germline, CDR1 is ENHRY and CDR2 SYGVKD. The DNA of the CDR3 is TGTGCCATCAGCAACTCGGACAGGGGAAGCACAGATACGCAGTATTTT. It specifies CAISNSDRGSTDTQYF.

The J gene is TRBJ2-3, the V gene TRBV4-2; D gene unclear. Germline-derived CDR1 and CDR2 are LGHNA and YNFKEQ. There are 14 residues in the CDR3. V lost 0 bases and J 10 bases, leaving 14 bases between the germline ends. The CDR3 nucleotides are TGTGCCAGCAGCCAAGAGGGCTCCACCAGGCCGCAGTATTTT. Translation gives CASSQEGSTRPQYF.

This clonotype was observed at least ten times. The chain uses TRBV29-1 and TRBJ1-1; D gene unclear. Germline V gene lookup returns CDR1 SQVTM and CDR2 ANQGSEA. Between the trimmed V and J ends, which lost 0 bases and 6 bases, there was a span of 8 bases. The CDR3 contains 12 residues. CDR3 region: CSVEDLGPEAFF. For the CDR3, the DNA is TGCAGCGTTGAAGATTTAGGGCCTGAAGCTTTCTTT.

The gene calls are TRBV6-2 or TRBV6-3 and TRBJ2-7, with 9 bases fitting TRBD1. V was pared by 7 bases and J by 3 bases, with 7 bases of the junction left unmatched. The CDR3 has 14 amino acids. Germline values: CDR1 MNHEY, CDR2 SVGEGT. The CDR3 loop is CASTLRDRDYEQYF. CDR3 coding DNA: TGTGCCAGCACCCTCAGGGACAGGGACTACGAGCAGTACTTC.

This clonotype was observed a single time. The chain uses TRBV29-1 and TRBJ1-1; the D gene is possibly TRBD1 (5 bases). V lost 4 bases and J 3 bases, leaving 9 bases between the germline ends. Germline-derived CDR1 and CDR2 are SQVTM and ANQGSEA. The CDR3 runs to 12 residues. The CDR3 region has the DNA TGCAGCGTTGCTACGGGGCACACTGAAGCTTTCTTT. Its protein product is CSVATGHTEAFF.

This clonotype has just a few counts. The chain combines TRBV29-1 with TRBJ1-1, with TRBD1 matching over 7 bases. Germline lookup yields CDR1 SQVTM and CDR2 ANQGSEA. Trimming cost V 5 bases and J 5 bases; bases outside gene matches: 8. CDR3 length: 13 amino acids. For the CDR3, the DNA is TGCAGCGTTAAACTAACAGGGGATACTGAAGCTTTCTTT. This translates into CSVKLTGDTEAFF.

This clonotype was observed at least ten times. The V gene is TRBV5-1, the J gene TRBJ2-7; D gene unclear. This CDR3 is built from 13 residues. V lost 0 bases, J lost 3 bases, and 7 bases lay in between. Germline V gene data show CDR1 as SGHRS and CDR2 as YFSETQ. The CDR3 DNA reads as TGCGCCAGCAGCTTGGATCCAGTCTACGAGCAGTACTTC. Protein sequence: CASSLDPVYEQYF.